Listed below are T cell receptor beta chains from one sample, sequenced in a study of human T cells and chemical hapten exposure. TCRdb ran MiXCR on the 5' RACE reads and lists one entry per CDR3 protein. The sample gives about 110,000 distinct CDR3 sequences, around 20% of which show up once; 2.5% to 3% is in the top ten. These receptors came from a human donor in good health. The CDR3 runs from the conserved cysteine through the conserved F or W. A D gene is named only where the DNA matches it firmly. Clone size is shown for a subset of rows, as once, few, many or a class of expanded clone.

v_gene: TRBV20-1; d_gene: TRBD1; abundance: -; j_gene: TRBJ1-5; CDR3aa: CSAREWAGQGNQPQHF; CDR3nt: TGCAGTGCTAGAGAATGGGCGGGACAGGGCAATCAGCCCCAGCATTTT
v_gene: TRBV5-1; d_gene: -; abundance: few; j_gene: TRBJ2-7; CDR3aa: CASSFGGTFREQYF; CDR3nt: TGCGCCAGCAGCTTCGGCGGGACGTTTCGCGAGCAGTACTTC
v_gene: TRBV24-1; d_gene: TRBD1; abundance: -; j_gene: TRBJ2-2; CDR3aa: CATSDDTGGTGELFF; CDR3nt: TGTGCCACCAGTGATGATACAGGGGGCACCGGGGAGCTGTTTTTT
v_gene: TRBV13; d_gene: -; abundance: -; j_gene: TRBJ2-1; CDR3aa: CASSPSPFLLYNEQFF; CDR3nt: TGTGCCAGCAGCCCTAGCCCCTTCTTGCTTTACAATGAGCAGTTCTTC
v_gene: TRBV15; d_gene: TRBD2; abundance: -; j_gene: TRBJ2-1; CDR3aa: CATSRTPSGRAGDEQFF; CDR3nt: TGTGCCACCAGCAGAACCCCTAGCGGGAGGGCGGGTGATGAGCAGTTCTTC
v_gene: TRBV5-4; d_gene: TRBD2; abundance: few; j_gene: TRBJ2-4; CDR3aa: CASSLGLAGGRQYF; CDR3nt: TGTGCCAGCAGCTTGGGGCTAGCGGGGGGGAGACAGTACTTC
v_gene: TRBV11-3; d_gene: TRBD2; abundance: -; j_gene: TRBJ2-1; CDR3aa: CASSSRAGGGNEQFF; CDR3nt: TGTGCCAGCAGCTCACGCGCGGGAGGCGGCAATGAGCAGTTCTTC
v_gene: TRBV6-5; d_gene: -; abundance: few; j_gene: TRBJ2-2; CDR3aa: CAAKPAGADTGELFF; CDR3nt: TGTGCCGCGAAACCGGCCGGGGCGGATACCGGGGAGCTGTTTTTT
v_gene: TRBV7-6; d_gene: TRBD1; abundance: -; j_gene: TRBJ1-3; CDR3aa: CASSLGQGASGNTIYF; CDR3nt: TGTGCCAGCAGCTTAGGGCAGGGGGCCTCTGGAAACACCATATATTTT
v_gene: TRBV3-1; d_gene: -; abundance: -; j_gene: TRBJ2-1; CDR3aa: CASSQRGSVHNEQFF; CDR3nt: TGTGCCAGCAGCCAGCGGGGTAGCGTCCACAATGAGCAGTTCTTC